The source of this T cell receptor (beta chain) is a study of blood T cell repertoires in COVID-19. As for the study in general: Sites across the United States, Italy and Spain contributed samples from acute and convalescent COVID-19.

Enrolled through a virtual design, the participants were between 18 and 89 years of age and came from 24 US areas. Participant-reported clinical history was the basis for cohort assignment. The CDR3 is made up of 16 amino acids. Germline V gene lookup returns CDR1 MNHEY and CDR2 SMNVEV (reference sequence). Trimming removed 4 bases from V and 2 bases from J; junction bases left unmatched: 10. Clones were sequenced by immunoSEQ multiplex PCR, and TCRdb holds only the in-frame ones, with some missing. The sample has roughly 300,000 clones, over 75% seen once. The rearrangement links TRBV27 to TRBJ2-5, with TRBD1 matching 7 bases. The source is a woman in her twenties or thirties who had recovered from COVID-19. The sequencing sample was made of PBMCs or T cells enriched from blood (not recorded which). CDR3 sequence: CASSSFLGQEQETQYF. The CDR3 DNA sequence: TGTGCCAGCAGTTCCTTCCTAGGACAGGAACAAGAGACCCAGTACTTC.